A selection of T cell receptor beta chains follows, all from one sample in a study of blood T cell repertoires in COVID-19. The data were produced by immunoSEQ multiplex PCR, yet TCRdb's version contains in-frame clones alone and is incomplete. The sample yields 9,000 to 15,000 clones, approximately 80% seen once. The sample taken for sequencing was peripheral blood. These receptors were obtained from a man of 80 years or more with acute or convalescent COVID-19. Both conserved end residues are part of each CDR3. D genes are given only for firm matches. The size entry is marked missing in some rows and otherwise reads once, few, many or a size class.

j_call d_call clone_size v_call cdr3_nt cdr3_aa
TRBJ1-2 . . TRBV29-1 TGCAGCGTTGAAGAAGATAACCGGCGGGGCTACACCTTC CSVEEDNRRGYTF
TRBJ2-3 TRBD1 . TRBV18 TGTGCCAGCTCACCGGAACAGGGGATAGATACGCAGTATTTT CASSPEQGIDTQYF
TRBJ2-5 TRBD2 . TRBV30 TGTGCCTGGAGTGTGAGTTTTGTTAGCGGGGGCCTGTCCCAGTACTTC CAWSVSFVSGGLSQYF
TRBJ2-3 . once TRBV18 TGTGCCAGCTCACCAGATTGGGCCACTGACACAGATACGCAGTATTTT CASSPDWATDTDTQYF
TRBJ1-2 . . TRBV7-8 TGTGCCAGCAGCTTAATTCAGGGAGCGGGTGGCTACACCTTC CASSLIQGAGGYTF
TRBJ2-3 . . TRBV7-9 TGTGCCAGCAGCTTGGACTTGAGCACAGATACGCAGTATTTT CASSLDLSTDTQYF
TRBJ1-4 . . TRBV5-8 TGTGCCAGCAATATTGGGGGGGGCCCTAATGAAAAACTGTTTTTT CASNIGGGPNEKLFF
TRBJ2-3 . . TRBV7-7 TGTGCCAGCAGCCAAGGCCGGGGAAGCACAGATACGCAGTATTTT CASSQGRGSTDTQYF
TRBJ1-5 TRBD1 . TRBV6-5 TGTGCCAGTTCCCGGACAGGGCGGGATGGCCAGCCCCAGCATTTT CASSRTGRDGQPQHF
TRBJ1-4 TRBD1 . TRBV5-1 TGCGCCAGCAGCACGGACAGGGCCTCTAATGAAAAACTGTTTTTT CASSTDRASNEKLFF
TRBJ2-2 TRBD2 . TRBV14 TGTGCCAGCAGACGGACTAGCGGGGGCCCGAACACCGGGGAGCTGTTTTTT CASRRTSGGPNTGELFF
TRBJ2-5 . . TRBV30 TGTGCCTGGAGTGTAGTCAGGGGGAGGGAGACCCAGTACTTC CAWSVVRGRETQYF
TRBJ1-6 . . TRBV12-3/TRBV12-4 TGTGCCAGCAGTTTAGAGAGGGTATCACCCCTCCACTTT CASSLERVSPLHF
TRBJ2-7 TRBD1 . TRBV28 TGTGCCAGCAGTTTTCCAGGACAGGGGCAAGCCTACGAGCAGTACTTC CASSFPGQGQAYEQYF